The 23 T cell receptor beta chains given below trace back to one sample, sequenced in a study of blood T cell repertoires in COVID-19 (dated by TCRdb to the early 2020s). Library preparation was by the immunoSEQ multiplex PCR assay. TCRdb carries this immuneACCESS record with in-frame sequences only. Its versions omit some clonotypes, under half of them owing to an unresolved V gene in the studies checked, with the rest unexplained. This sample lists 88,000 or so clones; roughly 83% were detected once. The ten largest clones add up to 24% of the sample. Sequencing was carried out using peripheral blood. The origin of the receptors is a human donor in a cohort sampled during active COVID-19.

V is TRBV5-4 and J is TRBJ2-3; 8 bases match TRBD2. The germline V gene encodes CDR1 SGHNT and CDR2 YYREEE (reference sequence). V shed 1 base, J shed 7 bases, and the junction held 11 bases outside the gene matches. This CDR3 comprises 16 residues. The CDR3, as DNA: TGTGCCAGCAGCTTGAGGTTCAGCGGGGGAGGAAATACGCAGTATTTT. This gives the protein CASSLRFSGGGNTQYF.

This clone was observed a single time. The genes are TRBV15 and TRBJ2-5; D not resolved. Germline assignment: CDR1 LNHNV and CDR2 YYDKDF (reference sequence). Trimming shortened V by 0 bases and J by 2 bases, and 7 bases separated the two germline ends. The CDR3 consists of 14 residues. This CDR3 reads CATSREGLQETQYF. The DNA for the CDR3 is TGTGCCACCAGCAGAGAGGGCTTACAAGAGACCCAGTACTTC.

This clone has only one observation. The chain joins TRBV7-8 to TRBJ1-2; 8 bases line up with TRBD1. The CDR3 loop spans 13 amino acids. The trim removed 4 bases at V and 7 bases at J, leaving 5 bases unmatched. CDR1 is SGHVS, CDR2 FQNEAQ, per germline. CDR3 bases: TGTGCCAGCAGCTCACAGGGGGGCCTTGGCTACACCTTC. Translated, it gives CASSSQGGLGYTF.

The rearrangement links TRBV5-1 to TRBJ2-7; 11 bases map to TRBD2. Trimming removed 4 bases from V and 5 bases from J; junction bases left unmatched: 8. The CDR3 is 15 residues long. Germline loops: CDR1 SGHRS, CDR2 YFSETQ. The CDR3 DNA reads TGCGCCAGCAGCACGGGGCTAGCGGGAGGCGACGAGCAGTACTTC. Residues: CASSTGLAGGDEQYF.

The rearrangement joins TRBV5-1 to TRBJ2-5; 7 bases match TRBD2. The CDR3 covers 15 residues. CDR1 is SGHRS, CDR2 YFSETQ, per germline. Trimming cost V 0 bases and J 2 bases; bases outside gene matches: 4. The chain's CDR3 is CASSLASGVQETQYF. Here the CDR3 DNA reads TGCGCCAGCAGCTTGGCCAGCGGGGTGCAAGAGACCCAGTACTTC.

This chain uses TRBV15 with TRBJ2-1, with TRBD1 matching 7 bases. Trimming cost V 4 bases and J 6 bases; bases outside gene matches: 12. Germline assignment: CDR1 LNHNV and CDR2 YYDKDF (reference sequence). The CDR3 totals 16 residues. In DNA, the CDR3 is TGTGCCACCAGCACGACTCTAGCACCAGGGGGCAATGAGCAGTTCTTC. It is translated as CATSTTLAPGGNEQFF.

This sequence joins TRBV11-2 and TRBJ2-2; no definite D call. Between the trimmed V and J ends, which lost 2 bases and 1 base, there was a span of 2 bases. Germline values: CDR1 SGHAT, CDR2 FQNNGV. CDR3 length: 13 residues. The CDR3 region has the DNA TGTGCCAGCAGCTTACTGAACACCGGGGAGCTGTTTTTT. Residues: CASSLLNTGELFF.

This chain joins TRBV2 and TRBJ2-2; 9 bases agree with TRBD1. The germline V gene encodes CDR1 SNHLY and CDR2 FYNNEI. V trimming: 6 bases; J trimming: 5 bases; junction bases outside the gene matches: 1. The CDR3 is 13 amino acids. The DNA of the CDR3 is TGTGCCAGCAGGGACAGGGGTACCGGGGAGCTGTTTTTT. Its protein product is CASRDRGTGELFF.

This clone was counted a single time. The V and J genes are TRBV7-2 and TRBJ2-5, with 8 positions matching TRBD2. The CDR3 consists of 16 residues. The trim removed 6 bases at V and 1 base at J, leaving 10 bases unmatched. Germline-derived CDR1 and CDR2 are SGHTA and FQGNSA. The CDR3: CASRSTSARPQETQYF. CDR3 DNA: TGTGCCAGCAGGTCGACTAGCGCAAGACCCCAAGAGACCCAGTACTTC.

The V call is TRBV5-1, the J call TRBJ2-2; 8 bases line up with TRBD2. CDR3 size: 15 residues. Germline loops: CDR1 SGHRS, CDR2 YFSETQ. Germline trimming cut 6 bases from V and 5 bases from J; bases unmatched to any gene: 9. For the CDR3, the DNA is TGCGCCAGCAATGTCGCGGGAGGAAATACCGGGGAGCTGTTTTTT. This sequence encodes CASNVAGGNTGELFF.

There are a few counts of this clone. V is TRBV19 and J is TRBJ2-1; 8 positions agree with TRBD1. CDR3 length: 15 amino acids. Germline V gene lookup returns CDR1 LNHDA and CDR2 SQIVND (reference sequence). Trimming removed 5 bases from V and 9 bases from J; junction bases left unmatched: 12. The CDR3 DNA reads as TGTGCCAGTAGTCTCCGGACAGGGTCGCGGGGTGAGCAGTTCTTC. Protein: CASSLRTGSRGEQFF.

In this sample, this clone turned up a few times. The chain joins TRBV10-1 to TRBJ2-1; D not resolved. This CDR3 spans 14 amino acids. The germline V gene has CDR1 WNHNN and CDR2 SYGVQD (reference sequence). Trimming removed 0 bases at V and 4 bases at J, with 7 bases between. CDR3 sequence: CASSESTEYNEQFF. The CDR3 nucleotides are TGCGCCAGCAGTGAGTCTACGGAGTACAATGAGCAGTTCTTC.

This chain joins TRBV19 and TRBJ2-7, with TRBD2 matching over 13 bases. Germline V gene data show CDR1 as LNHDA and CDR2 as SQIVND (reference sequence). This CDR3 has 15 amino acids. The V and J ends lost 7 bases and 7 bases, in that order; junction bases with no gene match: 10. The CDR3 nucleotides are TGTGCCAGTACCGCCGGACTAGCGGGAGAGAAAGAGCAGTACTTC. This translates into CASTAGLAGEKEQYF.

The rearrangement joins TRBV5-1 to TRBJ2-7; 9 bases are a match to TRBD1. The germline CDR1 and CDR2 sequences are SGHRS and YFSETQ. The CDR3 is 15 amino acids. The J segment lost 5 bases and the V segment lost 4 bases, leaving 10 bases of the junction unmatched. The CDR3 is CASSQGTGSVDEQYF. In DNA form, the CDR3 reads TGCGCCAGCAGCCAAGGGACAGGGTCTGTCGACGAGCAGTACTTC.

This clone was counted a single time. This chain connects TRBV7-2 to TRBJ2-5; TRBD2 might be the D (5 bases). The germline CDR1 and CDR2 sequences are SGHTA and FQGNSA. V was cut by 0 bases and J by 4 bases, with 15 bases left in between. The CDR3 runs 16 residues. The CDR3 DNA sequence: TGTGCCAGCAGCTTAGCCCCCCGGGGTATACGAGAGACCCAGTACTTC. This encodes CASSLAPRGIRETQYF.

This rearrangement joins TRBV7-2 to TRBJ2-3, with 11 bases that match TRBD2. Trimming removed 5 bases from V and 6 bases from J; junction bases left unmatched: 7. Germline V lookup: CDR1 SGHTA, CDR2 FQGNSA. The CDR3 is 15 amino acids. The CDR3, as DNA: TGTGCCAGCAGCCAAACTAGCGGGAGTGCGGATACGCAGTATTTT. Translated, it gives CASSQTSGSADTQYF.

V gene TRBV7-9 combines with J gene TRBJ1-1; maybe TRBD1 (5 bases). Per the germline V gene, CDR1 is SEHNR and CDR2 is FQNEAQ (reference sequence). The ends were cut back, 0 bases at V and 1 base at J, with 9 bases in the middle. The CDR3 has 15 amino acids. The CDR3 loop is CASSLAAGWNTEAFF. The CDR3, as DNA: TGTGCCAGCAGCTTAGCTGCAGGGTGGAACACTGAAGCTTTCTTT. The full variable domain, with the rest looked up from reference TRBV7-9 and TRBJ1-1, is DTGVSQNPRHKITKRGQNVTFRCDPISEHNRLYWYRQTLGQGPEFLTYFQNEAQLEKSRLLSDRFSAERPKGSFSTLEIQRTEQGDSAMYLCASSLAAGWNTEAFFGQGTRLTVV.

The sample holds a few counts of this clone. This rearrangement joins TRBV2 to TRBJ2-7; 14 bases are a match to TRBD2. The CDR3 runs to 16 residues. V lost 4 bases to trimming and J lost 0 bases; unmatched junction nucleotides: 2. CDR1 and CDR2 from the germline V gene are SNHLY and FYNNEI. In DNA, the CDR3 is TGTGCCAGCAGTGGGACTAGCGGGAGGAGCTCCTACGAGCAGTACTTC. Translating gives CASSGTSGRSSYEQYF. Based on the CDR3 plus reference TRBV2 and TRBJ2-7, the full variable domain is EPEVTQTPSHQVTQMGQEVILRCVPISNHLYFYWYRQILGQKVEFLVSFYNNEISEKSEIFDDQFSVERPDGSNFTLKIRSTKLEDSAMYFCASSGTSGRSSYEQYFGPGTRLTVT.

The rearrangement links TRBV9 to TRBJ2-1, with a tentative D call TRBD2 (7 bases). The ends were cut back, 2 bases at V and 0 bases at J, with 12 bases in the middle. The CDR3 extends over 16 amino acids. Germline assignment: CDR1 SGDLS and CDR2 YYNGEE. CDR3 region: CASSVGGASSYNEQFF. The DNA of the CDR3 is TGTGCCAGCAGCGTTGGGGGGGCCAGCTCCTACAATGAGCAGTTCTTC. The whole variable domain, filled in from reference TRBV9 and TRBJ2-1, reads DSGVTQTPKHLITATGQRVTLRCSPRSGDLSVYWYQQSLDQGLQFLIQYYNGEERAKGNILERFSAQQFPDLHSELNLSSLELGDSALYFCASSVGGASSYNEQFFGPGTRLTVL.

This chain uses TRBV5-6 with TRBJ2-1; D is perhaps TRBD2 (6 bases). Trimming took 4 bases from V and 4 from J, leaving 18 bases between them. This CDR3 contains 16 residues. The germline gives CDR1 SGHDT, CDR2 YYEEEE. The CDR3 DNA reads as TGTGCCAGCAGCCCCATCGGGGGACTGGCATACAATGAGCAGTTCTTC. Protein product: CASSPIGGLAYNEQFF.

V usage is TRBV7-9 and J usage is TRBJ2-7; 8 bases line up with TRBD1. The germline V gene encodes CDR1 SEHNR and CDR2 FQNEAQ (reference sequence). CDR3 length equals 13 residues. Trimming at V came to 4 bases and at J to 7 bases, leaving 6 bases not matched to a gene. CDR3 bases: TGTGCCAGCAGCTCTACAGGGGGTTGGGAGCAGTACTTC. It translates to CASSSTGGWEQYF.

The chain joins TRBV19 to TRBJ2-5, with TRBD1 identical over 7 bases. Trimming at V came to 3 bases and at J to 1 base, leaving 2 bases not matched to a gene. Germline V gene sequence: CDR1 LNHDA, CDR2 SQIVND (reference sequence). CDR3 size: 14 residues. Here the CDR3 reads CASSMYRGQETQYF. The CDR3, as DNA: TGTGCCAGTAGTATGTACAGGGGCCAAGAGACCCAGTACTTC.

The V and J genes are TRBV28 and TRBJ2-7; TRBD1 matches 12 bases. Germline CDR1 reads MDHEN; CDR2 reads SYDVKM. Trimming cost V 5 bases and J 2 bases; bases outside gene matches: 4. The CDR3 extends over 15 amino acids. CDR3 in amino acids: CASSPGTGGTYEQYF. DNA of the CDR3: TGTGCCAGCAGTCCCGGGACAGGGGGCACCTACGAGCAGTACTTC.